The rows below give T cell receptor beta chains drawn from one sample of a study of T-cell reconstitution after alpha-beta-depleted transplantation in children. TCRdb ran MiXCR on the PCR reads and lists one entry per CDR3 protein. Seen here are about 420,000 distinct CDR3 sequences, 15% to 20% observed once, and the top ten hold just under 30%. Sequencing used PBMCs, mostly from graft donor cells, obtained 360 days after TCRalphabeta/CD19-depleted stem cell transplant. Receptors were obtained from a boy less than two years old who had a stem cell transplant for Wiskott-Aldrich syndrome, so the T cells may come from the graft donor. The CDR3 runs from the conserved cysteine through the conserved F or W. The order of the fields is clone size, J gene, V gene, D gene, CDR3 DNA, CDR3 protein. The D gene is left open where the match is weak. Clone size is given for some rows only: seen once, a few or many times, or a class if the clone is expanded.

clone_size: -; j_call: TRBJ1-2; v_call: TRBV15; d_call: -; cdr3_nt: TGTGCCACCAGCAGATTGACAGGAACTAACTATGGCTACACCTTC; cdr3_aa: CATSRLTGTNYGYTF
clone_size: -; j_call: TRBJ2-4; v_call: TRBV7-2; d_call: -; cdr3_nt: TGTGCCAGCAGCTTAAGACGGGAGAACATTCAGTACTTC; cdr3_aa: CASSLRRENIQYF
clone_size: many; j_call: TRBJ2-3; v_call: TRBV7-9; d_call: -; cdr3_nt: TGTGCCAGCAGGCGCGGGAGCACAGATACGCAGTATTTT; cdr3_aa: CASRRGSTDTQYF
clone_size: -; j_call: TRBJ2-5; v_call: TRBV5-1; d_call: TRBD2; cdr3_nt: TGCGCCAGCAGCTTCGGACTAGCCCCCGGGACCCAGTACTTC; cdr3_aa: CASSFGLAPGTQYF
clone_size: -; j_call: TRBJ2-7; v_call: TRBV3-1; d_call: -; cdr3_nt: TGTGCCAGCAGCCAATGGAGCAGGACCTACGAGCAGTACTTC; cdr3_aa: CASSQWSRTYEQYF
clone_size: -; j_call: TRBJ2-3; v_call: TRBV25-1; d_call: TRBD2; cdr3_nt: TGTGCCAGCAGTGATCCGGGACTAGCGCCAGAGAGGCAGTATTTT; cdr3_aa: CASSDPGLAPERQYF
clone_size: -; j_call: TRBJ2-1; v_call: TRBV12-3/TRBV12-4; d_call: -; cdr3_nt: TGTGCCAGCAGTTTAAGCCGGACGCAACGCTCCTACAATGAGCAGTTCTTC; cdr3_aa: CASSLSRTQRSYNEQFF
clone_size: once; j_call: TRBJ2-1; v_call: TRBV11-2; d_call: -; cdr3_nt: TGTGCCAGCAGCTTAGTGCGGCGGAGAAGAAGCAATGAGCAGTTCTTC; cdr3_aa: CASSLVRRRRSNEQFF
clone_size: -; j_call: TRBJ2-2; v_call: TRBV6-5; d_call: -; cdr3_nt: TGTGCCAGCAGTTGGGGGGATAACACCGGGGAGCTGTTTTTT; cdr3_aa: CASSWGDNTGELFF
clone_size: few; j_call: TRBJ2-4; v_call: TRBV7-2; d_call: -; cdr3_nt: TGTGCCAGCAGCTTAGGAAGGGATATTCAGTACTTC; cdr3_aa: CASSLGRDIQYF
clone_size: once; j_call: TRBJ2-1; v_call: TRBV18; d_call: TRBD1; cdr3_nt: TGTGCCAGCTCCCGACAGGGCGTCTACAATGAGCAGTTCTTC; cdr3_aa: CASSRQGVYNEQFF
clone_size: few; j_call: TRBJ1-6; v_call: TRBV27; d_call: -; cdr3_nt: TGTGCCAGCAGTTTAACGGGGAGGGGGGCTTCACCCCTCCACTTT; cdr3_aa: CASSLTGRGASPLHF
clone_size: -; j_call: TRBJ1-6; v_call: TRBV13; d_call: TRBD1; cdr3_nt: TGTGCCAGCAGCCTCTACAGGGGACTCGATAATTCACCCCTCCACTTT; cdr3_aa: CASSLYRGLDNSPLHF
clone_size: -; j_call: TRBJ2-5; v_call: TRBV11-3; d_call: -; cdr3_nt: TGTGCCAGCAGCAAATACGGGAGAGGGGAGACCCAGTACTTC; cdr3_aa: CASSKYGRGETQYF
clone_size: few; j_call: TRBJ1-5; v_call: TRBV20-1; d_call: -; cdr3_nt: TGCAGTGCTCCTCAGGGCGGGGGCAATCAGCCCCAGCATTTT; cdr3_aa: CSAPQGGGNQPQHF
clone_size: -; j_call: TRBJ2-7; v_call: TRBV24-1; d_call: -; cdr3_nt: TGTGCCACCAGTTCGGGCCCCTCCACCTACGAGCAGTACTTC; cdr3_aa: CATSSGPSTYEQYF
clone_size: few; j_call: TRBJ1-6; v_call: TRBV9; d_call: -; cdr3_nt: TGTGCCAGCAGCGTAGATGGAGGGGCCTATTCACCCCTCCACTTT; cdr3_aa: CASSVDGGAYSPLHF
clone_size: -; j_call: TRBJ2-7; v_call: TRBV7-9; d_call: -; cdr3_nt: TGTGCCAGCAGCCCCCGGACGATAGCCTACGAGCAGTACTTC; cdr3_aa: CASSPRTIAYEQYF
clone_size: few; j_call: TRBJ2-6; v_call: TRBV27; d_call: -; cdr3_nt: TGTGCCAGCAGTCTATCAGGGGTGTATGGGGCCAACGTCCTGACTTTC; cdr3_aa: CASSLSGVYGANVLTF
clone_size: few; j_call: TRBJ2-1; v_call: TRBV2; d_call: TRBD2; cdr3_nt: TGTGCCAGCAGCCGGGGGACTAGCGGGGGCCGGGGCTACAATGAGCAGTTCTTC; cdr3_aa: CASSRGTSGGRGYNEQFF
clone_size: -; j_call: TRBJ2-2; v_call: TRBV18; d_call: -; cdr3_nt: TGTGCCAGCTCACCACTCTCAGGGTATGCCGGGGAGCTGTTTTTT; cdr3_aa: CASSPLSGYAGELFF
clone_size: -; j_call: TRBJ1-2; v_call: TRBV12-3/TRBV12-4; d_call: TRBD1; cdr3_nt: TGTGCCAGCAGAAGACAGGGGATCGACTATGGCTACACCTTC; cdr3_aa: CASRRQGIDYGYTF
clone_size: many; j_call: TRBJ2-5; v_call: TRBV5-1; d_call: -; cdr3_nt: TGCGCCAGCAGCTTGGCTAGGCAAGAGACCCAGTACTTC; cdr3_aa: CASSLARQETQYF
clone_size: -; j_call: TRBJ1-1; v_call: TRBV2; d_call: -; cdr3_nt: TGTGCCAGCAGTGGCCGGACATTTGAAGCTTTCTTT; cdr3_aa: CASSGRTFEAFF
clone_size: once; j_call: TRBJ2-3; v_call: TRBV5-1; d_call: -; cdr3_nt: TGCGCCAGCAGCTTGGTTCAGCGCGGGGCTAGCACAGATACGCAGTATTTT; cdr3_aa: CASSLVQRGASTDTQYF
clone_size: -; j_call: TRBJ2-5; v_call: TRBV27; d_call: -; cdr3_nt: TGTGCCAGCAGTTTTTCTTGGGCAGTTCAAGAGACCCAGTACTTC; cdr3_aa: CASSFSWAVQETQYF
clone_size: few; j_call: TRBJ2-1; v_call: TRBV18; d_call: -; cdr3_nt: TGTGCCAGCTCAGGGGAGTCGGGGTACAATGAGCAGTTCTTC; cdr3_aa: CASSGESGYNEQFF
clone_size: -; j_call: TRBJ2-5; v_call: TRBV11-2; d_call: -; cdr3_nt: TGTGCCAGCGCCATTGGGGCCGAGACCCAGTACTTC; cdr3_aa: CASAIGAETQYF
clone_size: -; j_call: TRBJ2-5; v_call: TRBV6-5; d_call: TRBD2; cdr3_nt: TGTGCCAGCAGTTACCACGGGGGAGGGAACCCGTCTGAGACCCAGTACTTC; cdr3_aa: CASSYHGGGNPSETQYF
clone_size: -; j_call: TRBJ2-5; v_call: TRBV9; d_call: TRBD1; cdr3_nt: TGTGCCAGCAGCCTTCCCGGGACAGATAAGTACTTC; cdr3_aa: CASSLPGTDKYF
clone_size: -; j_call: TRBJ2-1; v_call: TRBV12-3/TRBV12-4; d_call: -; cdr3_nt: TGTGCCAGCATCTTAGGGGGTCACAATGAGCAGTTCTTC; cdr3_aa: CASILGGHNEQFF
clone_size: few; j_call: TRBJ2-1; v_call: TRBV2; d_call: TRBD1; cdr3_nt: TGTGCCAGCTACCGGGACAGGGTTTACAATGAGCAGTTCTTC; cdr3_aa: CASYRDRVYNEQFF
clone_size: few; j_call: TRBJ2-2; v_call: TRBV5-1; d_call: TRBD2; cdr3_nt: TGCGCCAGCAGCTTTGCAGGGCTAGCGGACTTCACCGGGGAGCTGTTTTTT; cdr3_aa: CASSFAGLADFTGELFF
clone_size: -; j_call: TRBJ2-1; v_call: TRBV9; d_call: TRBD2; cdr3_nt: TGTGCCAGCAGCGCGCCCGGGACTAGCGGGAGATCGCACAATGAGCAGTTCTTC; cdr3_aa: CASSAPGTSGRSHNEQFF
clone_size: few; j_call: TRBJ1-1; v_call: TRBV7-2; d_call: -; cdr3_nt: TGTGCCAGCAGCCCCGGGGTCGGAGCTTTCTTT; cdr3_aa: CASSPGVGAFF
clone_size: few; j_call: TRBJ1-1; v_call: TRBV2; d_call: -; cdr3_nt: TGTGCCAGCATTTGGGGGGTCGGCACTGAAGCTTTCTTT; cdr3_aa: CASIWGVGTEAFF
clone_size: few; j_call: TRBJ2-7; v_call: TRBV11-2; d_call: TRBD1; cdr3_nt: TGTGCCAGCAGTCCCCTCCGGGACAGAGTCTACGAGCAGTACTTC; cdr3_aa: CASSPLRDRVYEQYF
clone_size: -; j_call: TRBJ2-2; v_call: TRBV11-2; d_call: TRBD2; cdr3_nt: TGTGCCAGCTCAACTAGCGGGAAGAACACCGGGGAGCTGTTTTTT; cdr3_aa: CASSTSGKNTGELFF
clone_size: -; j_call: TRBJ1-4; v_call: TRBV27; d_call: -; cdr3_nt: TGTGCCAGCAGTTTGTCGGTGAGAGAAAAACTGTTTTTT; cdr3_aa: CASSLSVREKLFF
clone_size: -; j_call: TRBJ2-7; v_call: TRBV29-1; d_call: -; cdr3_nt: TGCAGCGTTGAGGATCCAGGGACCATCGAGCAGTACTTC; cdr3_aa: CSVEDPGTIEQYF
clone_size: -; j_call: TRBJ2-1; v_call: TRBV3-1; d_call: TRBD2; cdr3_nt: TGTGCCAGCAGCCTCGGACTAGCGGGAGCGTGGAATGAGCAGTTCTTC; cdr3_aa: CASSLGLAGAWNEQFF